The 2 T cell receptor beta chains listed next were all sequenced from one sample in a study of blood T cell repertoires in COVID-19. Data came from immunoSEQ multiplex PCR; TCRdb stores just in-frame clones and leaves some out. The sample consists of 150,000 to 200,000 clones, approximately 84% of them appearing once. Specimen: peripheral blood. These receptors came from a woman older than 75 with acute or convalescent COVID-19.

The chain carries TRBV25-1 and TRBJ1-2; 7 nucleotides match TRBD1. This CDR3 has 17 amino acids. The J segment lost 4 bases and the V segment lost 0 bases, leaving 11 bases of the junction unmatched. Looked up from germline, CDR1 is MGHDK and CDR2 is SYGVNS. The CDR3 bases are TGTGCCAGCAGTGAATATGAAGACAGGGAGCTATTCTATGGCTACACCTTC. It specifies CASSEYEDRELFYGYTF.

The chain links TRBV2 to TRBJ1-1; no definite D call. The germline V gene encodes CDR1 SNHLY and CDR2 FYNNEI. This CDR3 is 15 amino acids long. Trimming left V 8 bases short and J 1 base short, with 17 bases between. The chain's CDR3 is CASGLAGAGNTEAFF. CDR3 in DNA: TGTGCCAGCGGACTGGCTGGCGCTGGGAACACTGAAGCTTTCTTT.